These 9 T cell receptor beta chains were all obtained from the same sample, sequenced in a study of cytomegalovirus exposure and HLA in healthy donors. The PCR contained 60 Vbeta and 13 Jbeta primers. Sequenced by immunoSEQ multiplex PCR; TCRdb stores in-frame clones only, minus some. The data show approximately 100,000 clones, roughly 80% seen once. The material sequenced was PBMCs. The receptors come from a female donor in good health and CMV-seropositive.

In nucleotides, the CDR3 is TGTGCCAGCAGTGAAGATCGGGATACTGAAGCTTTCTTT. Amino acid sequence: CASSEDRDTEAFF. The chain has TRBV6-1 and TRBJ1-1; unclear D gene. Trimming stripped 1 base from V and 5 bases from J, with 8 bases between. CDR3 size: 13 residues. Germline V gene sequence: CDR1 MNHNS, CDR2 SASEGT.

The V call is TRBV5-1, the J call TRBJ2-7; TRBD1 matches at 10 bases. V lost 1 base, J lost 4 bases, and 5 bases stayed unmatched. The CDR3 runs 15 residues. Germline V gene sequence: CDR1 SGHRS, CDR2 YFSETQ. The CDR3 DNA follows: TGCGCCAGCAGCTTGACCGGGACAGGGGAGTACGAGCAGTACTTC. Translating gives CASSLTGTGEYEQYF.

CDR3 DNA sequence: TGTGCCACCAGCAGAGATCGTAAAAATCAGCCCCAGCATTTT. It yields the protein CATSRDRKNQPQHF. This chain links TRBV15 with TRBJ1-5; D ambiguous. The CDR3 covers 14 residues. From germline, CDR1 is LNHNV and CDR2 YYDKDF (reference sequence). Deletions cut 0 bases from V and 4 bases from J, with 7 bases between. The full variable domain, rest sourced from reference TRBV15 and TRBJ1-5, is DAMVIQNPRYQVTQFGKPVTLSCSQTLNHNVMYWYQQKSSQAPKLLFHYYDKDFNNEADTPDNFQSRRPNTSFCFLDIRSPGLGDTAMYLCATSRDRKNQPQHFGDGTRLSIL.

This clone was observed a few times. This chain's CDR3 is CARGGSGGETQYF. The CDR3 DNA follows: TGTGCCAGAGGGGGTAGTGGTGGCGAGACCCAGTACTTC. The V gene is TRBV2, the J gene TRBJ2-5; possibly TRBD1 for D (6 bases). Germline loops: CDR1 SNHLY, CDR2 FYNNEI. The CDR3 length is 13 residues. Trimming pared 9 bases from V and 5 bases from J, leaving 16 bases between.

V usage is TRBV10-3 and J usage is TRBJ1-4; D ambiguous. CDR3 length: 12 residues. The germline CDR1 and CDR2 sequences are ENHRY and SYGVKD. V dropped 4 bases and J dropped 5 bases, with 5 bases sitting between them. The chain's CDR3 is CAISARNEKLFF. DNA of the CDR3: TGTGCCATCAGTGCCAGGAATGAAAAACTGTTTTTT.

The chain has TRBV5-1 and TRBJ1-3; 9 nucleotides match TRBD1. J lost 8 bases, V lost 2 bases, and 8 bases had no gene match. The CDR3 consists of 15 residues. CDR1 is SGHRS, CDR2 YFSETQ, per germline. The CDR3 spells CASSLTPGQGYTIYF. As DNA, the CDR3 is TGCGCCAGCAGCTTAACTCCGGGACAGGGATACACCATATATTTT. The variable domain in full, with the rest retrieved from reference TRBV5-1 and TRBJ1-3, is KAGVTQTPRYLIKTRGQQVTLSCSPISGHRSVSWYQQTPGQGLQFLFEYFSETQRNKGNFPGRFSGRQFSNSRSEMNVSTLELGDSALYLCASSLTPGQGYTIYFGEGSWLTVV.

The chain's CDR3 is CASSFFDRTSGANVLTF. CDR3 nucleotide sequence: TGTGCCAGCAGCTTCTTTGACAGGACCTCTGGGGCCAACGTCCTGACTTTC. The chain joins TRBV5-6 to TRBJ2-6; possible D gene TRBD1, 6 bases. V was trimmed by 2 bases and J by 0 bases, leaving 12 bases between them. The CDR3 is 17 residues long. Per germline, CDR1 SGHDT and CDR2 YYEEEE.

The chain recombines TRBV6-4 with TRBJ2-3; 9 bases match TRBD2. Trimming at V came to 5 bases and at J to 5 bases, leaving 8 bases not matched to a gene. Germline CDR1 and CDR2: MRHNA and SNTAGT. The CDR3 is 15 residues long. The CDR3 region is CASSRAGGLLDTQYF. DNA of the CDR3: TGTGCCAGCAGTCGAGCGGGAGGACTACTAGATACGCAGTATTTT.

This sequence joins TRBV9 and TRBJ1-4; D call uncertain. The length of the CDR3 is 15 residues. Germline assignment: CDR1 SGDLS and CDR2 YYNGEE. Trimming took off 0 bases at V and 8 bases at J, with 14 bases between the two ends. In DNA, the CDR3 is TGTGCCAGCAGCGTAGGGATTACAGACACCGAAAAACTGTTTTTT. The encoded protein is CASSVGITDTEKLFF. The whole variable domain, remainder taken from reference TRBV9 and TRBJ1-4, is DSGVTQTPKHLITATGQRVTLRCSPRSGDLSVYWYQQSLDQGLQFLIQYYNGEERAKGNILERFSAQQFPDLHSELNLSSLELGDSALYFCASSVGITDTEKLFFGSGTQLSVL.